Sequencing of this TCR beta chain was carried out in a study of metastatic and nonmetastatic thyroid tumors. Study-level results: As reported, TCR beta diversity in blood and tumor was significantly higher in malignant thyroid tumors than in benign nodules.

TCRdb re-clonotyped the PCR reads via MiXCR. The repertoire holds more than 40,000 clones, with 4% as singletons. Per the germline V gene, CDR1 is MNHNS and CDR2 is SASEGT. CDR3 length: 15 amino acids. V dropped 5 bases and J dropped 1; count of bases not matched to a gene: 3. This clone was recorded at least ten times. Its antigen is as yet unknown. Thyroid surgery had not been preceded by any treatment in any patient. This chain links TRBV6-1 with TRBJ1-1; TRBD1 agrees at 11 bases. This clonotype originated in a female donor with papillary thyroid cancer or a benign thyroid nodule (not recorded which). Some clones in this sample may be carry-over from other donors' samples. Material: blood. As DNA, the CDR3 is TGTGCCAGCAGTCGGACAGGGGGCGCGAACACTGAAGCTTTCTTT. Its translation is CASSRTGGANTEAFF.